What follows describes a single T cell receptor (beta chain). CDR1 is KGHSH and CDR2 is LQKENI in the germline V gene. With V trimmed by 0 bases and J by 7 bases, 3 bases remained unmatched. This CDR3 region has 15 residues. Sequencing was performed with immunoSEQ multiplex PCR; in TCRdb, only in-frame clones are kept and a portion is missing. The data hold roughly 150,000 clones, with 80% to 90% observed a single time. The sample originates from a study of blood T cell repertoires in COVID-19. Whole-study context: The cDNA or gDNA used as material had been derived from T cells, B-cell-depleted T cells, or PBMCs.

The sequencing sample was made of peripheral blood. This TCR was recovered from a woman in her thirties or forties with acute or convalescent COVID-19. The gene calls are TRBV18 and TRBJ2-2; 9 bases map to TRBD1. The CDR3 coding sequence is TGTGCCAGCTCACCACCACAGGGGGCTGGCGGGGAGCTGTTTTTT. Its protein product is CASSPPQGAGGELFF.